Listed below are T cell receptor beta chains from one sample, sequenced in a study of blood T cell repertoires in COVID-19. The table came from immunoSEQ multiplex PCR; TCRdb's copy has only in-frame clones and leaves some out. The sample includes about 410,000 clones, over 85% of them seen just once. Sample: PBMCs or T cells enriched from blood (not recorded which). The receptors derive from a woman aged 30 to 39 who had recovered from COVID-19. The CDR3 runs from the conserved cysteine through the conserved F or W. The order of the fields is V gene, J gene, D gene, clone size, CDR3 DNA, CDR3 protein. The D gene is left open where the match is weak. The listing skips clone size in some rows; elsewhere it reads once, few, many or a size class.

v_gene: TRBV28
j_gene: TRBJ1-4
d_gene: NA
abundance: few
CDR3nt: TGTGCCAGCAGTTTAATGAGGTATAATGAAAAACTGTTTTTT
CDR3aa: CASSLMRYNEKLFF

v_gene: TRBV28
j_gene: TRBJ1-2
d_gene: TRBD1
abundance: NA
CDR3nt: TGTGCCAGCAGTACCGGGACAGGGGTCTATGGCTACACCTTC
CDR3aa: CASSTGTGVYGYTF

v_gene: TRBV15
j_gene: TRBJ1-6
d_gene: NA
abundance: NA
CDR3nt: TGTGCCACCAGCAGAGTCTTACAGGGATGGAATTCACCCCTCCACTTT
CDR3aa: CATSRVLQGWNSPLHF

v_gene: TRBV6-1
j_gene: TRBJ1-5
d_gene: NA
abundance: NA
CDR3nt: TGTGCCAGCAGTGAGGCCAGGGCGAGTCAGCCCCAGCATTTT
CDR3aa: CASSEARASQPQHF

v_gene: TRBV3-1/TRBV3-2
j_gene: TRBJ2-3
d_gene: NA
abundance: NA
CDR3nt: TGTGCCAGCAGCCCTCTGGGACTCACTCCGACAGATACGCAGTATTTT
CDR3aa: CASSPLGLTPTDTQYF

v_gene: TRBV10-3
j_gene: TRBJ2-5
d_gene: NA
abundance: NA
CDR3nt: TGTGCCATCAGCACTAGGGTCGTGGAGACCCAGTACTTC
CDR3aa: CAISTRVVETQYF

v_gene: TRBV5-4
j_gene: TRBJ2-2
d_gene: NA
abundance: NA
CDR3nt: TGTGCCAGCAGCTTCAGGGGTCCCGGGGAGCTGTTTTTT
CDR3aa: CASSFRGPGELFF

v_gene: TRBV7-9
j_gene: TRBJ2-2
d_gene: NA
abundance: NA
CDR3nt: TGTGCCAGCAGCTTACAAGGAGACAGGGCGGGGACCGGGGAGCTGTTTTTT
CDR3aa: CASSLQGDRAGTGELFF

v_gene: TRBV27
j_gene: TRBJ2-1
d_gene: TRBD2
abundance: once
CDR3nt: TGTGCCAGCAGTTTAAGTAGCGGGAGGTTTTACAATGAGCAGTTCTTC
CDR3aa: CASSLSSGRFYNEQFF

v_gene: TRBV9
j_gene: TRBJ2-3
d_gene: TRBD2
abundance: NA
CDR3nt: TGTGCCAGCAGCGTAGAGGGGGGACTAGCGGGAGATACGCAGTATTTT
CDR3aa: CASSVEGGLAGDTQYF

v_gene: TRBV6-2/TRBV6-3
j_gene: TRBJ2-3
d_gene: TRBD1
abundance: NA
CDR3nt: TGTGCCAGCAGCCACGTCGACAGGGCGTATTTT
CDR3aa: CASSHVDRAYF

v_gene: TRBV28
j_gene: TRBJ1-1
d_gene: TRBD1
abundance: NA
CDR3nt: TGTGCCAGCAACTTGGACAGGTTTAACACTGAAGCTTTCTTT
CDR3aa: CASNLDRFNTEAFF

v_gene: TRBV9
j_gene: TRBJ1-5
d_gene: TRBD1
abundance: NA
CDR3nt: TGTGCCAGCAGCCGGGACAGGGGGGTCAATCAGCCCCAGCATTTT
CDR3aa: CASSRDRGVNQPQHF

v_gene: TRBV4-1
j_gene: TRBJ1-5
d_gene: NA
abundance: once
CDR3nt: TGCGCCAGCAGCCTCCTGGACAGAGAGAACCAGCCCCAGCATTTT
CDR3aa: CASSLLDRENQPQHF

v_gene: TRBV5-6
j_gene: TRBJ1-4
d_gene: NA
abundance: NA
CDR3nt: TGTGCCAGCAGCTTGGCTCAGGGGCGGAATGAAAAACTGTTTTTT
CDR3aa: CASSLAQGRNEKLFF

v_gene: TRBV30
j_gene: TRBJ1-5
d_gene: NA
abundance: NA
CDR3nt: TGTGCCTGGAGTACAGGGAGTGTTCAGCCCCAGCATTTT
CDR3aa: CAWSTGSVQPQHF

v_gene: TRBV6-5
j_gene: TRBJ2-3
d_gene: NA
abundance: NA
CDR3nt: TGTGCCAGCCATAGCACAGATACGCAGTATTTT
CDR3aa: CASHSTDTQYF

v_gene: TRBV19
j_gene: TRBJ1-6
d_gene: TRBD1
abundance: NA
CDR3nt: TGTGCCAGTCGCCCCAGCCGGGGACAGAACTCCTATAATTCACCCCTCCACTTT
CDR3aa: CASRPSRGQNSYNSPLHF

v_gene: TRBV10-2
j_gene: TRBJ2-1
d_gene: TRBD1
abundance: NA
CDR3nt: TGCGCCAGCAGGACAGGGGGCAATGAGCAGTTCTTC
CDR3aa: CASRTGGNEQFF

v_gene: TRBV7-3
j_gene: TRBJ2-5
d_gene: NA
abundance: NA
CDR3nt: TGTGCCAGCAGCTCAGGGTACCAAGAGACCCAGTACTTC
CDR3aa: CASSSGYQETQYF

v_gene: TRBV2
j_gene: TRBJ2-2
d_gene: NA
abundance: NA
CDR3nt: TGTGCCAGCAGTGTCCGTGTGGCCTCCGGGGAGCTGTTTTTT
CDR3aa: CASSVRVASGELFF

v_gene: TRBV27
j_gene: TRBJ1-3
d_gene: NA
abundance: NA
CDR3nt: TGTGCCAGCAGTTTACGAGGGACATCCCCTGGAAACACCATATATTTT
CDR3aa: CASSLRGTSPGNTIYF

v_gene: TRBV5-4
j_gene: TRBJ2-2
d_gene: TRBD1
abundance: NA
CDR3nt: TGTGCCAGCAGCAGGACCGGGACAGGTAACGGCGGGGAGCTGTTTTTT
CDR3aa: CASSRTGTGNGGELFF

v_gene: TRBV4-2
j_gene: TRBJ1-2
d_gene: TRBD1
abundance: NA
CDR3nt: TGTGCCAGCAGCCAGGGGGGACAGAACAACTATGGCTACACCTTC
CDR3aa: CASSQGGQNNYGYTF

v_gene: TRBV19
j_gene: TRBJ2-5
d_gene: TRBD1
abundance: NA
CDR3nt: TGTGCCAGTAGTATGTCCTTGCAGGGGGCAAAAGAGACCCAGTACTTC
CDR3aa: CASSMSLQGAKETQYF

v_gene: TRBV3-1/TRBV3-2
j_gene: TRBJ1-3
d_gene: NA
abundance: NA
CDR3nt: TGTGCCAGCGCCCAGGGTGATGGAAACACCATATATTTT
CDR3aa: CASAQGDGNTIYF

v_gene: TRBV5-6
j_gene: TRBJ2-3
d_gene: TRBD1
abundance: NA
CDR3nt: TGTGCCAGCGGAATGACAGGGTCTTTTGAAGATACGCAGTATTTT
CDR3aa: CASGMTGSFEDTQYF

v_gene: TRBV12-5
j_gene: TRBJ2-3
d_gene: NA
abundance: NA
CDR3nt: TGTGCTAGTGGTTTGAGCAGGGGCACAGATACGCAGTATTTT
CDR3aa: CASGLSRGTDTQYF

v_gene: TRBV6-2/TRBV6-3
j_gene: TRBJ2-2
d_gene: NA
abundance: few
CDR3nt: TGTGCCAGCAGCTCTACGGGTACCGGGGAGCTGTTTTTT
CDR3aa: CASSSTGTGELFF

v_gene: TRBV5-6
j_gene: TRBJ2-1
d_gene: NA
abundance: NA
CDR3nt: TGTGCCACCCGCGGGCAGGGGTTCCACAATGAGCAGTTCTTC
CDR3aa: CATRGQGFHNEQFF

v_gene: TRBV9
j_gene: TRBJ1-4
d_gene: TRBD1
abundance: NA
CDR3nt: TGTGCCAGCAGCGTGGGACAGAATAATGAAAAACTGTTTTTT
CDR3aa: CASSVGQNNEKLFF

v_gene: TRBV25-1
j_gene: TRBJ1-4
d_gene: NA
abundance: few
CDR3nt: TGTGCCAGCAGTGAATCGCGAATAGGGGGAGGGGAAAAACTGTTTTTT
CDR3aa: CASSESRIGGGEKLFF

v_gene: TRBV5-1
j_gene: TRBJ2-2
d_gene: NA
abundance: once
CDR3nt: TGCGCCAGCAGCTTGGTCTCCGGGGCCGGGGAGCTGTTTTTT
CDR3aa: CASSLVSGAGELFF

v_gene: TRBV6-1
j_gene: TRBJ2-3
d_gene: NA
abundance: few
CDR3nt: TGTGCCAGCAGTGAATCTACGGGGGGCACAGATACGCAGTATTTT
CDR3aa: CASSESTGGTDTQYF

v_gene: TRBV12-3/TRBV12-4
j_gene: TRBJ1-1
d_gene: TRBD1
abundance: NA
CDR3nt: TGTGCCAGCAGTTTGGGGACAGCTGAAGCTTTCTTT
CDR3aa: CASSLGTAEAFF

v_gene: TRBV29-1
j_gene: TRBJ2-7
d_gene: NA
abundance: NA
CDR3nt: TGCAGCGTTGAGGTCCCGGGGAGCTCCTACGAGCAGTACTTC
CDR3aa: CSVEVPGSSYEQYF

v_gene: TRBV28
j_gene: TRBJ1-2
d_gene: NA
abundance: NA
CDR3nt: TGTGCCAGCGGTGACACTGCCTACTATGGCTACACCTTC
CDR3aa: CASGDTAYYGYTF

v_gene: TRBV28
j_gene: TRBJ1-2
d_gene: NA
abundance: few
CDR3nt: TGTGCCAGCATGGACAGCTCTAACTATGGCTACACCTTC
CDR3aa: CASMDSSNYGYTF

v_gene: TRBV6-4
j_gene: TRBJ2-2
d_gene: NA
abundance: NA
CDR3nt: TGTGCCAGCCGGAGTTTGCAGGGTGGCACCGGGGAGCTGTTTTTT
CDR3aa: CASRSLQGGTGELFF

v_gene: TRBV11-3
j_gene: TRBJ2-7
d_gene: NA
abundance: NA
CDR3nt: TGTGCCAGCAGCCTCGAGGGCCAGGGGTACGAGCAGTACTTC
CDR3aa: CASSLEGQGYEQYF

v_gene: TRBV28
j_gene: TRBJ1-1
d_gene: NA
abundance: NA
CDR3nt: TGTGCCAGCAGTTTGCCCCCAGCAGGGTTCACTGAAGCTTTCTTT
CDR3aa: CASSLPPAGFTEAFF

v_gene: TRBV18
j_gene: TRBJ2-1
d_gene: TRBD2
abundance: once
CDR3nt: TGTGCCAGCGCGACTAGCGGGAGGGTCCCGACCTACAATGAGCAGTTCTTC
CDR3aa: CASATSGRVPTYNEQFF

v_gene: TRBV2
j_gene: TRBJ1-2
d_gene: TRBD1
abundance: NA
CDR3nt: TGTGCCAGCAGTGGATGGCAGGGGGCGGATGGCTACACCTTC
CDR3aa: CASSGWQGADGYTF

v_gene: TRBV5-1
j_gene: TRBJ1-6
d_gene: NA
abundance: NA
CDR3nt: TGCGCCAGCAGCTCTGGGCCGTGGGATTCACCCCTCCACTTT
CDR3aa: CASSSGPWDSPLHF

v_gene: TRBV10-3
j_gene: TRBJ2-3
d_gene: NA
abundance: NA
CDR3nt: TGTGCCATCAGTGAGTCACACCTTACGCAGTATTTT
CDR3aa: CAISESHLTQYF